This section outlines one T cell receptor beta chain sequence together with its context. Antigen: not known. CDR3 size: 15 residues. Trimming stripped 0 bases from V and 3 bases from J, with 7 bases between. Germline lookup yields CDR1 SGHRS and CDR2 YFSETQ. Some clones are missing from TCRdb's copy, which holds only in-frame ones; the method was immunoSEQ multiplex PCR. The sample holds over 70,000 clones; 80% to 90% are singletons and the top ten take 3.5% to 4%. This entry is derived from a study of cytomegalovirus exposure and HLA in healthy donors. Study-wide context: It was reported in a later analysis that the approximately 120 validation repertoires used the same platform as the 666 first-cohort repertoires. Points from the study as a whole: According to a later analysis, TCR clusters from the first cohort tended to co-occur in the approximately 130 validation repertoires.

It was the approximately 110-subject validation cohort, separate from the roughly 700-subject first cohort, to which the donors belonged. This clonotype was obtained from a woman between 18 and 29 years old in good health and CMV-seropositive. Sample: PBMCs. The V gene is TRBV5-1, the J gene TRBJ1-6; D possibly corresponds to TRBD1 (6 bases). CDR3 DNA: TGCGCCAGCAGCTTGGGACAGGACTATAATTCACCCCTCCACTTT. Residues: CASSLGQDYNSPLHF.